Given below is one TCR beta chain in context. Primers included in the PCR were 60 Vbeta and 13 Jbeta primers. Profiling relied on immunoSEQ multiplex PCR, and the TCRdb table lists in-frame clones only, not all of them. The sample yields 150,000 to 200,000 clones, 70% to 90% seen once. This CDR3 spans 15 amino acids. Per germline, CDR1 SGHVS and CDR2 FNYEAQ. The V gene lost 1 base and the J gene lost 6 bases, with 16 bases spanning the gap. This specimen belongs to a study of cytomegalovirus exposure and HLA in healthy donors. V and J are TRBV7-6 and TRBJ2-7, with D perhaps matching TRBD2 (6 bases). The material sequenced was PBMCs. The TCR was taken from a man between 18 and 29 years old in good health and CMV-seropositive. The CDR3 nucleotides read TGTGCCAGCAGCTTAGGTGGAGGGCAATCAGGCGAGCAGTACTTC. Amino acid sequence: CASSLGGGQSGEQYF.